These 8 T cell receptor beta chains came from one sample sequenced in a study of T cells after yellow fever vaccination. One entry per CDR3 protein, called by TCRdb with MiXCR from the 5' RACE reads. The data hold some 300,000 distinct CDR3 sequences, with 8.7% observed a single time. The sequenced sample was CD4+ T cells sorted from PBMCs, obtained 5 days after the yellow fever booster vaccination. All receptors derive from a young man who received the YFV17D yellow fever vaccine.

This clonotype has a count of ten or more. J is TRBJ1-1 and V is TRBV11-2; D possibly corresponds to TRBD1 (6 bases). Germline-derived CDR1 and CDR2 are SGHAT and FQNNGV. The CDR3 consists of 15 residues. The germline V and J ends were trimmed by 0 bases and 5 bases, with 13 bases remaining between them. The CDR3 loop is CASSLEWGQGTEAFF. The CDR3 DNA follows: TGTGCCAGCAGCTTAGAATGGGGGCAGGGTACTGAAGCTTTCTTT.

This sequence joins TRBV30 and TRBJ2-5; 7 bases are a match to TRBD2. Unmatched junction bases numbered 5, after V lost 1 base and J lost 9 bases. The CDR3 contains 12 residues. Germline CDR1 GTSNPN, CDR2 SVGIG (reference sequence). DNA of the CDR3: TGTGCCTGGAGTGCCGGGGGGTTTTCCCAGTACTTC. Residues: CAWSAGGFSQYF.

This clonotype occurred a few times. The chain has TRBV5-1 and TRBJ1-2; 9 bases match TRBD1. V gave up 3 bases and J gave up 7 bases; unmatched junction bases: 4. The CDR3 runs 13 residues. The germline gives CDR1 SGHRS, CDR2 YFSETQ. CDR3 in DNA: TGCGCCAGCAGCTACCGGGACAGGGCTGGCTACACCTTC. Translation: CASSYRDRAGYTF.

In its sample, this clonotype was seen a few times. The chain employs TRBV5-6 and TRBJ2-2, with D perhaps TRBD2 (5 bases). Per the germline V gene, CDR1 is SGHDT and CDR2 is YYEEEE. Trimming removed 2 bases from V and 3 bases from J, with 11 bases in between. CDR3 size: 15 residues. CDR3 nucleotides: TGTGCCAGCAGCTTAGTGACACTAGACACCGGGGAGCTGTTTTTT. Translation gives CASSLVTLDTGELFF.

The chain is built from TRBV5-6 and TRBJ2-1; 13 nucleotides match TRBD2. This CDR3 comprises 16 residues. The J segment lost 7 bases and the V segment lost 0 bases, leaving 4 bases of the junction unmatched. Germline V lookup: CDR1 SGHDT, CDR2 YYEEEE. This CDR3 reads CASSLGGTSGVNEQFF. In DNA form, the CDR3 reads TGTGCCAGCAGCTTGGGGGGGACTAGCGGGGTGAATGAGCAGTTCTTC.

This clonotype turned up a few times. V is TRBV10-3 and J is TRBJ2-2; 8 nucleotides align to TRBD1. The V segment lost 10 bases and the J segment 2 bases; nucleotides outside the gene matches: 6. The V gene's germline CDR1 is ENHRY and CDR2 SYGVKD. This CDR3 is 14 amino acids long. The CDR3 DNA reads TGTGCCACGGAGACAGGGGCAAACACCGGGGAGCTGTTTTTT. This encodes CATETGANTGELFF.

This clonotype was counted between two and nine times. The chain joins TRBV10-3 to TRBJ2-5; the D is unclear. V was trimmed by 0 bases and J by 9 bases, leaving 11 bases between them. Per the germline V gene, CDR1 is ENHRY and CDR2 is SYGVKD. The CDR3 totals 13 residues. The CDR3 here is CAISESSDGSQYF. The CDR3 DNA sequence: TGTGCCATCAGTGAGTCAAGTGATGGGTCCCAGTACTTC.

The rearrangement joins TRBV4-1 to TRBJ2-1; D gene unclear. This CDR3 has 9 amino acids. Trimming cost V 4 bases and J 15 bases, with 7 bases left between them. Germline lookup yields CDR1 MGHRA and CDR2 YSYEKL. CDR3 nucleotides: TGCGCCAGCAGCCCATCTGGGTTCTTC. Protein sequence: CASSPSGFF.